The T cell receptor beta chain described here comes from a study of T cells after somatic rescue of genetic block. Sequencing was performed with immunoSEQ multiplex PCR; in TCRdb, only in-frame clones are kept and a portion is missing. The repertoire holds some 14,000 clones, with approximately 70% as singletons. The sample taken for sequencing was peripheral blood mononuclear cells (PBMCs). This receptor was obtained from a boy aged 5-17 years.

The DNA for the CDR3 is TGCGCCAGCAGCATGACAGGGGAAGCCAAAAACATTCAGTACTTC. Amino acids: CASSMTGEAKNIQYF. The V gene is TRBV5-1, the J gene TRBJ2-4; 8 nucleotides line up with TRBD1. The CDR3 totals 15 residues. The junction had 3 bases not matched to a gene; V was cut back by 4 bases and J by 0 bases. The germline V gene encodes CDR1 SGHRS and CDR2 YFSETQ.